One sample yielded the 18 T cell receptor beta chains listed below, sequenced in a study of blood T cell repertoires in COVID-19. Profiled with immunoSEQ multiplex PCR; TCRdb holds only in-frame clones, not every one. The sample has some 380,000 clones; around 87% are singletons. Sequenced material: peripheral blood. The receptor set was obtained from a man younger than 30 with active or convalescent COVID-19.

CDR3 residues: CASSYSLRTGPDEQYF. CDR3 DNA sequence: TGTGCCAGCAGTTACTCGCTCCGAACTGGTCCCGACGAGCAGTACTTC. J is TRBJ2-7 and V is TRBV6-2 or TRBV6-3; no firm D call. Trimming cost V 0 bases and J 5 bases, with 17 bases left between them. Germline CDR1 and CDR2: MNHEY and SVGEGT. The CDR3 totals 16 residues.

This rearrangement joins TRBV5-1 to TRBJ1-1; D uncertain. Trimming stripped 5 bases from V and 0 bases from J, with 8 bases between. CDR3 length: 13 residues. The germline gives CDR1 SGHRS, CDR2 YFSETQ. The CDR3 loop is CASSAQMNTEAFF. The CDR3 coding sequence is TGCGCCAGCAGTGCACAGATGAACACTGAAGCTTTCTTT.

The chain's CDR3 is CASSPSAGPPETQYF. CDR3 in DNA: TGTGCCAGCTCACCAAGCGCAGGGCCGCCAGAGACCCAGTACTTC. This chain connects TRBV18 to TRBJ2-5; TRBD1 is a possible D gene (5 bases). V was cut by 2 bases and J by 4 bases, with 14 bases left in between. This CDR3 contains 15 residues. Germline CDR1 reads KGHSH; CDR2 reads LQKENI.

This clone was seen once. The chain joins TRBV9 to TRBJ2-3; maybe TRBD2 (6 bases). Germline assignment: CDR1 SGDLS and CDR2 YYNGEE. V was pared by 3 bases and J by 4 bases, with 12 bases between. This CDR3 contains 14 residues. The CDR3 nucleotides are TGTGCCAGCAGCGCGGGACTCCTGCCAGATACGCAGTATTTT. This translates into CASSAGLLPDTQYF. The variable domain in full, with the rest retrieved from reference TRBV9 and TRBJ2-3, is DSGVTQTPKHLITATGQRVTLRCSPRSGDLSVYWYQQSLDQGLQFLIQYYNGEERAKGNILERFSAQQFPDLHSELNLSSLELGDSALYFCASSAGLLPDTQYFGPGTRLTVL.

This clone was observed a single time. The chain combines TRBV20-1 with TRBJ2-1; D is possibly TRBD2 (6 bases). V gave up 3 bases and J gave up 7 bases, with 16 bases separating them. Germline V CDR1 and CDR2: DFQATT, SNEGSKA (reference sequence). The CDR3 has 14 amino acids. CDR3 sequence: CSASRRDSGNEQFF. The CDR3 DNA reads TGCAGTGCTAGTCGGCGGGACTCCGGGAATGAGCAGTTCTTC.

The chain has TRBV9 and TRBJ2-1; D is possibly TRBD2 (6 bases). The V gene lost 0 bases and the J gene lost 5 bases, with 9 bases spanning the gap. This CDR3 is 14 amino acids long. Germline V gene lookup returns CDR1 SGDLS and CDR2 YYNGEE. CDR3 sequence (DNA): TGTGCCAGCAGCGTAGGGGGAGGACACAATGAGCAGTTCTTC. Translated: CASSVGGGHNEQFF.

This chain joins TRBV6-2 or TRBV6-3 and TRBJ2-5; possibly TRBD2 for D (6 bases). Germline V gene lookup returns CDR1 MNHEY and CDR2 SVGEGT. V gave up 4 bases and J gave up 3 bases, with 15 bases separating them. The CDR3 loop spans 15 amino acids. The CDR3 bases are TGTGCCAGCAGTTCCTATTCGTCGGGGGAAGAGACCCAGTACTTC. This codes for CASSSYSSGEETQYF.

V gene TRBV5-1 combines with J gene TRBJ2-1, with 8 nucleotides matching TRBD1. The trim removed 4 bases at V and 10 bases at J, leaving 7 bases unmatched. There are 13 residues in the CDR3. CDR1 and CDR2 from the germline V gene are SGHRS and YFSETQ. CDR3 in DNA: TGCGCCAGCAGCGTGGACAGGGCCATCGAGCAGTTCTTC. It yields the protein CASSVDRAIEQFF.

V and J are TRBV18 and TRBJ1-2; D is perhaps TRBD1 (5 bases). V shed 8 bases and J shed 5 bases, with 9 bases lying between them. Germline CDR1 reads KGHSH; CDR2 reads LQKENI. The CDR3 covers 11 residues. The CDR3 reads CASGQQYGYTF. For the CDR3, the DNA is TGTGCCAGCGGACAACAATATGGCTACACCTTC. Drawing the rest from reference TRBV18 and TRBJ1-2, the complete variable domain is NAGVMQNPRHLVRRRGQEARLRCSPMKGHSHVYWYRQLPEEGLKFMVYLQKENIIDESGMPKERFSAEFPKEGPSILRIQQVVRGDSAAYFCASGQQYGYTFGSGTRLTVV.

The chain couples TRBV7-2 to TRBJ1-2, with a tentative D call TRBD1 (5 bases). The CDR3 spans 15 residues. With 2 bases removed from V and 6 bases from J, the gap between germline ends came to 16 bases. Per germline, CDR1 SGHTA and CDR2 FQGNSA. The CDR3 DNA reads TGTGCCAGCAGCTTACTGGTAGTCGTAGGGGATGGCTACACCTTC. Its protein product is CASSLLVVVGDGYTF.

This chain joins TRBV19 and TRBJ2-3, with TRBD2 matching over 7 bases. Germline-derived CDR1 and CDR2 are LNHDA and SQIVND (reference sequence). This CDR3 contains 15 residues. With V trimmed by 9 bases and J by 3 bases, 12 bases remained unmatched. The CDR3 DNA sequence: TGTGCCAGCCGAAGGGCGGGAGAGAAGACAGATACGCAGTATTTT. This sequence encodes CASRRAGEKTDTQYF.

The chain combines TRBV19 with TRBJ1-3; 8 bases match TRBD1. Germline V gene sequence: CDR1 LNHDA, CDR2 SQIVND (reference sequence). CDR3 size: 16 residues. Trimming at V came to 7 bases and at J to 0 bases, leaving 8 bases not matched to a gene. Here the CDR3 DNA reads TGTGCCAGTAAGGAGGGGACAGGCGGCTCTGGAAACACCATATATTTT. It translates to CASKEGTGGSGNTIYF.

The chain employs TRBV7-2 and TRBJ2-1; TRBD2 matches 10 bases. CDR3 length: 15 residues. Germline assignment: CDR1 SGHTA and CDR2 FQGNSA. Trimming removed 6 bases from V and 6 bases from J; junction bases left unmatched: 8. The DNA for the CDR3 is TGTGCCAGCAGTTATAGCGGGGGGCCCTTCAATGAGCAGTTCTTC. It yields the protein CASSYSGGPFNEQFF. Filled out from reference TRBV7-2 and TRBJ2-1, the complete variable domain reads GAGVSQSPSNKVTEKGKDVELRCDPISGHTALYWYRQSLGQGLEFLIYFQGNSAPDKSGLPSDRFSAERTGGSVSTLTIQRTQQEDSAVYLCASSYSGGPFNEQFFGPGTRLTVL.

The V and J genes are TRBV6-1 and TRBJ1-2, with D tentatively TRBD1 (6 bases). This CDR3 has 15 amino acids. Germline V CDR1 and CDR2: MNHNS, SASEGT. V lost 2 bases and J 0 bases, leaving 10 bases between the germline ends. CDR3 sequence: CASSESWGPNYGYTF. In DNA form, the CDR3 reads TGTGCCAGCAGTGAATCGTGGGGGCCTAACTATGGCTACACCTTC.

The chain recombines TRBV5-1 with TRBJ2-7; maybe TRBD2 (6 bases). This CDR3 spans 15 amino acids. CDR1 SGHRS and CDR2 YFSETQ come from the germline V gene. Trimming took 4 bases from V and 4 from J, leaving 18 bases between them. The CDR3, as DNA: TGCGCCAGCAGCCCTCAGGAGGGGCTGATTTACGAGCAGTACTTC. The encoded protein is CASSPQEGLIYEQYF.

This chain's CDR3 is CASSQDVTTYEQYF. CDR3 bases: TGCGCCAGCAGCCAAGACGTGACTACCTACGAGCAGTACTTC. The chain links TRBV4-3 to TRBJ2-7; D perhaps matches TRBD2 (5 bases). Germline-derived CDR1 and CDR2 are LGHNA and YSLEER. CDR3 size: 14 residues. The V end was cut by 0 bases, the J end by 2 bases, with 8 bases between.

The chain uses TRBV7-2 and TRBJ2-5; D gene unclear. The CDR3 is made up of 13 amino acids. The germline V gene has CDR1 SGHTA and CDR2 FQGNSA. Trimming cost V 5 bases and J 5 bases, with 12 bases left between them. The CDR3 is CASSNWALETQYF. CDR3 DNA sequence: TGTGCCAGCAGCAATTGGGCCCTGGAGACCCAGTACTTC.

This sequence joins TRBV27 and TRBJ2-7; the match to TRBD2 covers 8 bases. The CDR3 spans 15 residues. Per germline, CDR1 MNHEY and CDR2 SMNVEV (reference sequence). Unmatched junction bases numbered 12, after V lost 6 bases and J lost 5 bases. The CDR3 region is CASRGRGGRIHEQYF. The DNA of the CDR3 is TGTGCCAGCAGAGGTCGGGGGGGCCGAATCCACGAGCAGTACTTC.